One sample yielded the 5 T cell receptor beta chains listed below, sequenced in a study of identical twins. TCRdb redid the calling of the 5' RACE reads with MiXCR, one entry per CDR3 protein. The table lists 500,000 to 550,000 distinct CDR3 sequences, 20% to 25% of them singletons. The data were also submitted as part of a second study, on yellow fever vaccine responses in identical twins.

Sample: CD4+ T cells sorted from blood. All receptors derive from a woman between 18 and 29 years old in good health.

This clonotype was seen only once. This chain uses TRBV7-6 with TRBJ2-3; 7 nucleotides match TRBD1. V lost 1 base and J lost 5; bases outside the gene matches: 6. The CDR3 is made up of 15 amino acids. From germline, CDR1 is SGHVS and CDR2 FNYEAQ. The CDR3 DNA reads TGTGCCAGCAGCTTAGAGGGGGCGAGGGTAGATACGCAGTATTTT. Protein sequence: CASSLEGARVDTQYF.

This clonotype was seen more than once but under ten times. The rearrangement links TRBV5-1 to TRBJ2-1; no reliable D call. V lost 7 bases and J 5 bases, leaving 13 bases between the germline ends. This CDR3 is built from 13 residues. CDR1 and CDR2 (germline): SGHRS, YFSETQ. The CDR3 DNA sequence: TGCGCCAGCCAGCGTACTCAAGACAATGAGCAGTTCTTC. Encoded protein: CASQRTQDNEQFF. The full variable domain, completed using reference TRBV5-1 and TRBJ2-1, is KAGVTQTPRYLIKTRGQQVTLSCSPISGHRSVSWYQQTPGQGLQFLFEYFSETQRNKGNFPGRFSGRQFSNSRSEMNVSTLELGDSALYLCASQRTQDNEQFFGPGTRLTVL.

This chain connects TRBV12-3 or TRBV12-4 to TRBJ2-1, with 15 bases fitting TRBD2. Trimming cost V 1 base and J 8 bases; bases outside gene matches: 6. This CDR3 spans 17 amino acids. For the CDR3, the DNA is TGTGCCAGCAGTTTAGGGACTAGCGGGAGGGCCAGGGATGAGCAGTTCTTC. Translating gives CASSLGTSGRARDEQFF.

This clonotype was observed a few times. The rearrangement uses TRBV12-3 or TRBV12-4 and TRBJ2-4; weak D call: TRBD2 (5 bases). The ends were cut back, 3 bases at V and 1 base at J, with 16 bases in the middle. This CDR3 has 17 amino acids. As DNA, the CDR3 is TGTGCCAGCAGTTTCGTCGCGGTTTCGGGGGCCAAAAACATTCAGTACTTC. Protein: CASSFVAVSGAKNIQYF.

As DNA, the CDR3 is TGTGCCAGTAGTAGAGGACAGGTCGCCTACGAGCAGTACTTC. Protein product: CASSRGQVAYEQYF. The V gene is TRBV19, the J gene TRBJ2-7; TRBD1 matches at 7 bases. The CDR3 spans 14 residues. V dropped 4 bases and J dropped 2; count of bases not matched to a gene: 5. Germline loops: CDR1 LNHDA, CDR2 SQIVND (reference sequence).